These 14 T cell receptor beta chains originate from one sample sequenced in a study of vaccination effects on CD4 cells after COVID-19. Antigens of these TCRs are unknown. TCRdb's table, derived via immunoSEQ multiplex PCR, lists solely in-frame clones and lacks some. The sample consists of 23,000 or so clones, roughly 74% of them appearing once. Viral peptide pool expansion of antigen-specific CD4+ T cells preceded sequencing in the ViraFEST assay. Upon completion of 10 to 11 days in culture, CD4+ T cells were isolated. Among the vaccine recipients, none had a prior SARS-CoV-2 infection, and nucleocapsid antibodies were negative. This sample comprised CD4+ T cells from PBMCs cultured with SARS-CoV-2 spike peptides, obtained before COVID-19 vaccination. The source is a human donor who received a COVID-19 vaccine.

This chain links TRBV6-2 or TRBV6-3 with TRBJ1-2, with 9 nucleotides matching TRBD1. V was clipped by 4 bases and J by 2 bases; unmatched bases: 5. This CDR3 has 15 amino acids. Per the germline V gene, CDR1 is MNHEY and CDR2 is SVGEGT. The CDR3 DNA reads TGTGCCAGCAGTTCCCCTGGACAGGGGAACTATGGCTACACCTTC. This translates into CASSSPGQGNYGYTF.

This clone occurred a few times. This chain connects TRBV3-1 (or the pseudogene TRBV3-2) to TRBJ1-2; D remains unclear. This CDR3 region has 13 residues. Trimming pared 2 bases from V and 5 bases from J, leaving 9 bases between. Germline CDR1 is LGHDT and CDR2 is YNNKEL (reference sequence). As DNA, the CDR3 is TGTGCCAGCAGCCAAACTGGGTCTTATGGCTACACCTTC. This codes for CASSQTGSYGYTF.

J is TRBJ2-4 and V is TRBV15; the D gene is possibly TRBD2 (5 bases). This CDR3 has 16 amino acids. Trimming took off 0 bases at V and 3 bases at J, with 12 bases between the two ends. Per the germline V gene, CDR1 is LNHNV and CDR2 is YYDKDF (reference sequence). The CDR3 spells CATSRDGSGFKNIQYF. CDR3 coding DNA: TGTGCCACCAGCAGAGATGGATCGGGGTTCAAAAACATTCAGTACTTC.

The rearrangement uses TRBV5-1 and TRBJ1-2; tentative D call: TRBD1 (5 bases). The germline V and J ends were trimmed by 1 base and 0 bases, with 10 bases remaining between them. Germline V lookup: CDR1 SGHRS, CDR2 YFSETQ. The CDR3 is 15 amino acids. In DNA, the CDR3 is TGCGCCAGCAGCTTGAGGGGCAGACCTAACTATGGCTACACCTTC. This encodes CASSLRGRPNYGYTF.

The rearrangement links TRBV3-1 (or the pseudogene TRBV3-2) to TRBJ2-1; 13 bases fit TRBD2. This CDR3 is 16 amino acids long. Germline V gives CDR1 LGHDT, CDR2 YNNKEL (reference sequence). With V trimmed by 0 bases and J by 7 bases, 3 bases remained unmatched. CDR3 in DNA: TGTGCCAGCAGCCAAGAGGGACTAGCGGGGATGAATGAGCAGTTCTTC. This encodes CASSQEGLAGMNEQFF.

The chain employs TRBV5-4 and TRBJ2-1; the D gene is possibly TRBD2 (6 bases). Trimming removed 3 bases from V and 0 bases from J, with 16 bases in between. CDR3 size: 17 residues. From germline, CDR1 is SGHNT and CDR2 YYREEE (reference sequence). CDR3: CASSSAGGVVSYNEQFF. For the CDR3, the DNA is TGTGCCAGCAGCTCCGCCGGGGGTGTTGTCTCCTACAATGAGCAGTTCTTC. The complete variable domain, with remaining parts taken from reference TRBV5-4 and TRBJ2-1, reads ETGVTQSPTHLIKTRGQQVTLRCSSQSGHNTVSWYQQALGQGPQFIFQYYREEENGRGNFPPRFSGLQFPNYSSELNVNALELDDSALYLCASSSAGGVVSYNEQFFGPGTRLTVL.

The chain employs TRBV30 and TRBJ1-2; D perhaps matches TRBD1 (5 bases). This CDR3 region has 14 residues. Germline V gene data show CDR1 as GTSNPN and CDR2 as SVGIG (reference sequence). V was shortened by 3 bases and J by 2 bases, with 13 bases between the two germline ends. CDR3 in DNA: TGTGCCTGGAGCGACAGAAGGGTAAACTATGGCTACACCTTC. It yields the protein CAWSDRRVNYGYTF.

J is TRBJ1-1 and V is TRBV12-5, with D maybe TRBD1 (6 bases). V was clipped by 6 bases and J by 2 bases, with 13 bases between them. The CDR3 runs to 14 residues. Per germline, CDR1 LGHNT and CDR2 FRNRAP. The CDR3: CASGPGAVNTEAFF. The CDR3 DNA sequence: TGTGCTAGTGGCCCGGGGGCCGTAAACACTGAAGCTTTCTTT.

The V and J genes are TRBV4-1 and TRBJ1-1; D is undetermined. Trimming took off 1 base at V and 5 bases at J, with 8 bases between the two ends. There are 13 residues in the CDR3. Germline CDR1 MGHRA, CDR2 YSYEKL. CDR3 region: CASSQAPATEAFF. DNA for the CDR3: TGCGCCAGCAGCCAAGCCCCAGCTACTGAAGCTTTCTTT.

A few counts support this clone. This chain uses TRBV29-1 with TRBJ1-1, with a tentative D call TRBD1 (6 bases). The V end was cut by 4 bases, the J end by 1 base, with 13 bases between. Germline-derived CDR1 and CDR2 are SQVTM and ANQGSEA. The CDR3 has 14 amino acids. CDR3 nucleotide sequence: TGCAGCGTTGGTGGACTGACAGGGAACACTGAAGCTTTCTTT. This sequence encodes CSVGGLTGNTEAFF.

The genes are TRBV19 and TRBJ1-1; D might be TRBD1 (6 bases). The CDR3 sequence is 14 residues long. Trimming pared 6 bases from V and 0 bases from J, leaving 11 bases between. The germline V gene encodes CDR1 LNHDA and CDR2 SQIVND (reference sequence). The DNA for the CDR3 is TGTGCCAGTAGAGGGGGAGGGATGAACACTGAAGCTTTCTTT. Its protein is CASRGGGMNTEAFF.

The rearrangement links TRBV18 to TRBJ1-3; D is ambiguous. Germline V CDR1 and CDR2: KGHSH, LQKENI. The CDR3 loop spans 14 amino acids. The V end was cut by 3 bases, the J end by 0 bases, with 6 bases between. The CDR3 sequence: CASSPAGSGNTIYF. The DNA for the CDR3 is TGTGCCAGCTCACCGGCAGGCTCTGGAAACACCATATATTTT.

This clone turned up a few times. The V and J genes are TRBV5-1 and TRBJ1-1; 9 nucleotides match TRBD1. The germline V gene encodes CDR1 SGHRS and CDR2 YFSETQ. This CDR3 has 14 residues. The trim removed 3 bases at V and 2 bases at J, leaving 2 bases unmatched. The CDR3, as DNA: TGCGCCAGCAGCTGGGACAGGGCAAACACTGAAGCTTTCTTT. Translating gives CASSWDRANTEAFF. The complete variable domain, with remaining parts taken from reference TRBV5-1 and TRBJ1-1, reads KAGVTQTPRYLIKTRGQQVTLSCSPISGHRSVSWYQQTPGQGLQFLFEYFSETQRNKGNFPGRFSGRQFSNSRSEMNVSTLELGDSALYLCASSWDRANTEAFFGQGTRLTVV.

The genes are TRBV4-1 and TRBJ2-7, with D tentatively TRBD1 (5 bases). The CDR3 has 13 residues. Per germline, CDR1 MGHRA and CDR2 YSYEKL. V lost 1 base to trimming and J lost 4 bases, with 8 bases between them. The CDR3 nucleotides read TGCGCCAGCAGCCAAGGACAGATATACGAGCAGTACTTC. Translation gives CASSQGQIYEQYF.